This entry is about one T cell receptor (beta chain). Its antigen is undetermined. This record comes from a study of cytomegalovirus exposure and HLA in healthy donors. General study findings and limits: Altogether, some 160 TCR beta chains were recorded as cytomegalovirus-associated. There were reportedly fewer N-insertions in an Asian-associated ancestry cluster than the roughly 680-donor mean, in a later analysis.

Germline trimming cut 6 bases from V and 4 bases from J; bases unmatched to any gene: 4. Germline V gene data show CDR1 as MNHNS and CDR2 as SASEGT. The CDR3 sequence is 13 residues long. PCR amplification relied on 60 Vbeta primers (plus 13 Jbeta primers). Only in-frame clones appear in the TCRdb table, and some are missing; sequencing was by immunoSEQ multiplex PCR. The sample carries some 93,000 clones, around 10% recorded once. The sequenced sample consisted of PBMCs. The chain employs TRBV6-1 and TRBJ2-5, with 8 bases lining up with TRBD1. This receptor was identified in a man in his fifties in good health and CMV-seropositive. DNA for the CDR3: TGTGCCAGCAGCGGGACAGGAGTAGAGACCCAGTACTTC. It translates to CASSGTGVETQYF.